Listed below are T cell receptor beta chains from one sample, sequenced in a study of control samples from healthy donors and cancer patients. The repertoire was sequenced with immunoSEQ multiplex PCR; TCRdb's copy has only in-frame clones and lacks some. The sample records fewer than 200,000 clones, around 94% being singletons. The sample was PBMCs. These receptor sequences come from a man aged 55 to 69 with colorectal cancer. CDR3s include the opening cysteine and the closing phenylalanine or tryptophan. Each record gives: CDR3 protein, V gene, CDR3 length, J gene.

CASEPPNEITGYTF,TRBV11-2,14,TRBJ1-2
CASSESAVPYEQYF,TRBV10-1,14,TRBJ2-7
CASSSELYTEAFF,TRBV7-2,13,TRBJ1-1
CASSLGSGGFYNEQFF,TRBV7-2,16,TRBJ2-1
CASSGRTANYGYTF,TRBV7-8,14,TRBJ1-2
CASSLTRTRENYGYTF,TRBV5-1,16,TRBJ1-2
CASSLIAIPYEQYF,TRBV28,14,TRBJ2-7
CASSPGAVQETQYF,TRBV27,14,TRBJ2-5
CASSNRGNTEAFF,TRBV6-6,13,TRBJ1-1
CASRPDTLGNTIYF,TRBV6-4,14,TRBJ1-3
CASSSPAQASNGYTF,TRBV6-5,15,TRBJ1-2
CASSPGTRSYEQYF,TRBV28,14,TRBJ2-7
CASSLAGTDNSPLHF,TRBV5-1,15,TRBJ1-6
CASSQDWKRGSTDTQYF,TRBV4-2,17,TRBJ2-3
CASSVPQGRGDYGYTF,TRBV6-2/TRBV6-3,16,TRBJ1-2
CASSLDTRRGYTF,TRBV19,13,TRBJ1-2
CASSTSGGKGETQYF,TRBV2,15,TRBJ2-5
CASSKAPGSTDTQYF,TRBV21-1,15,TRBJ2-3
CASSDRAPTYEQYF,TRBV2,14,TRBJ2-7
CASSRRNVEGEGAYYGYTF,TRBV27,19,TRBJ1-2
CASTPPGRGEQYF,TRBV11-2,13,TRBJ2-7
CASRIAGATDTQYF,TRBV19,14,TRBJ2-3
CASSSRDMSEKLFF,TRBV5-1,14,TRBJ1-4
CASSENRWDYGYTF,TRBV10-2,14,TRBJ1-2
CASSTGQGYYGYTF,TRBV7-2,14,TRBJ1-2
CASSMDSLSGANVLTF,TRBV19,16,TRBJ2-6
CSAQGYNEQFF,TRBV29-1,11,TRBJ2-1
CASSSSGGGNEQFF,TRBV19,14,TRBJ2-1
CASHAGGSYEQYF,TRBV19,13,TRBJ2-7
CASSGEGWRNSPLHF,TRBV4-1,15,TRBJ1-6
CASSPPGVQYF,TRBV18,11,TRBJ2-3
CASSPGQGALKF,TRBV18,12,TRBJ2-7
CASSPGQGYGYTF,TRBV5-1,13,TRBJ1-2
CATSDPRGPQETQYF,TRBV24-1,15,TRBJ2-5
CASRLFDGTEAFF,TRBV4-1,13,TRBJ1-1
CASSQGTERREQYF,TRBV4-2,14,TRBJ2-7
CASSLRGPSTDTQYF,TRBV18,15,TRBJ2-3
CASSLTLTNTEAFF,TRBV5-6,14,TRBJ1-1
CASSSNPSTNEKLFF,TRBV5-1,15,TRBJ1-4
CASSLAGTGAGGELFF,TRBV5-1,16,TRBJ2-2
CASSRDGAGSGANVLTF,TRBV19,17,TRBJ2-6
CASSPFGQGGSYEQYF,TRBV4-1,16,TRBJ2-7